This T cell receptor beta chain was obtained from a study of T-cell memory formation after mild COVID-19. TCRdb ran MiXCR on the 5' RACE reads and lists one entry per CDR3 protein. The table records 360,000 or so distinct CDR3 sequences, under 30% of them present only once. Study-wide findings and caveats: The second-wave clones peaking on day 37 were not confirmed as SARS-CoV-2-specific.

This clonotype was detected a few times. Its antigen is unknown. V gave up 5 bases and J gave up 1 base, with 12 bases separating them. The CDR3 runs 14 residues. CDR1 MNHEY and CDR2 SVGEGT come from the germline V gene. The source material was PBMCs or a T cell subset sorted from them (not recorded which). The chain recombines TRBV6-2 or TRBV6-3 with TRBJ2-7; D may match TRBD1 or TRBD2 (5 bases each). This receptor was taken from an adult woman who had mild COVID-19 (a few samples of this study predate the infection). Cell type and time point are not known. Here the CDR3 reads CASSNRDPSYEQYF. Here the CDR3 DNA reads TGTGCCAGCAGTAACCGGGACCCGTCCTACGAGCAGTACTTC.